The clone carrying this T cell receptor beta chain is identified as medium-sized from frequency. Its antigen is not known. The sample originates from a study of CXCR3-negative and CXCR3-positive naive CD8 T cells. About the study: Across all libraries, TRB reads numbered some 140 million, with about 1.5 +/- 0.3 million in each library. Study-wide points: In both naive subsets diversity was comparably high, whereas memory CD8+ cells showed much lower diversity. Both naive subsets carried similar amounts of surface CD5, so TCR strength was inferred from TRB CDR3 properties. Memory cells differed in TRBV-TRBJ usage, but naive CXCR3-negative and CXCR3-positive cells had similar usage.

The CDR3 is made up of 15 amino acids. CDR1 SEHNR and CDR2 FQNEAQ come from the germline V gene (reference sequence). 5' RACE that incorporated UMI labels was used to prepare the TRB cDNA libraries. TCRdb reanalyzed the 5' RACE reads and collapses them to one entry per CDR3 protein, without DNA. The sample's table shows tens of thousands of distinct CDR3 sequences. The clonotype comes from a human donor in good health. Some clones in this sample may be carry-over from other donors' samples. Source material: memory CD8+ T cells from blood. This chain connects TRBV7-9 to TRBJ2-7; TCRdb's D call of TRBD2 is untestable without DNA. This chain's CDR3 is CASSVTSGLSYEQYF.